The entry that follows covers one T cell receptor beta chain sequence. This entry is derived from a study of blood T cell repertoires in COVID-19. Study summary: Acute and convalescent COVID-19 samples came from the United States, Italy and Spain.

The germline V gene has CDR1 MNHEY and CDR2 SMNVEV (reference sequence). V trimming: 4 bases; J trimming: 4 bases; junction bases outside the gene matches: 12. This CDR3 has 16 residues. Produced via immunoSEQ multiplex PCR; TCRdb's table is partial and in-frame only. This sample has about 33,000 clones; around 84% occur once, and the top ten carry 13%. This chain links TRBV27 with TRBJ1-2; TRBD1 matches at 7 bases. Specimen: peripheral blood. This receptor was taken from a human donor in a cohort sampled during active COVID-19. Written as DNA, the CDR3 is TGTGCCAGCAGTTCCCTCTCCTCGGGACAGATCTATGGCTACACCTTC. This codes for CASSSLSSGQIYGYTF.